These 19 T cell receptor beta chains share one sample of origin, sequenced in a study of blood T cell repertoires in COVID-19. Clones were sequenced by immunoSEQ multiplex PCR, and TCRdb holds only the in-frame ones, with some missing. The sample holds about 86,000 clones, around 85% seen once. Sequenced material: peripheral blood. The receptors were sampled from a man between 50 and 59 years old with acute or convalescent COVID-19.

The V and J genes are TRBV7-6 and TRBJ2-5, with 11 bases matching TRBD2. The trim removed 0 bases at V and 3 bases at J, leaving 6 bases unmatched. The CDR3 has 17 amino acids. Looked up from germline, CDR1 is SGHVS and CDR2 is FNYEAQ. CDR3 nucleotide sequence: TGTGCCAGCAGCTTAGCGATTTCTAGCGGGGGGAAAGAGACCCAGTACTTC. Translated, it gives CASSLAISSGGKETQYF.

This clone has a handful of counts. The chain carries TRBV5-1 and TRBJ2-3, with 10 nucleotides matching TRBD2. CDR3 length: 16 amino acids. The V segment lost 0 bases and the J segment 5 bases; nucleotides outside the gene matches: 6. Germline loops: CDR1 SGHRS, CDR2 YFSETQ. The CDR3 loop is CASSLGSGGPIDTQYF. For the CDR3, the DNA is TGCGCCAGCAGCTTGGGTAGCGGGGGGCCGATAGATACGCAGTATTTT.

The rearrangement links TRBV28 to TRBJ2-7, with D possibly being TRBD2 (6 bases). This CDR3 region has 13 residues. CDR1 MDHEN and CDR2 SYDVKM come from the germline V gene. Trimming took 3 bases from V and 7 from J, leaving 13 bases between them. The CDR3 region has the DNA TGTGCCAGCAGTTTTGGAGGGGCGGGGGAGCAGTACTTC. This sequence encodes CASSFGGAGEQYF.

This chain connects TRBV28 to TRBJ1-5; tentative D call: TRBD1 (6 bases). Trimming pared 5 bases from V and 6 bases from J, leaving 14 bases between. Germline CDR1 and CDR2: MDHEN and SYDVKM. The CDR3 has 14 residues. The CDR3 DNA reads TGTGCCAGCAGTGCTCACAGGGACGTTCAGCCCCAGCATTTT. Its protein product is CASSAHRDVQPQHF.

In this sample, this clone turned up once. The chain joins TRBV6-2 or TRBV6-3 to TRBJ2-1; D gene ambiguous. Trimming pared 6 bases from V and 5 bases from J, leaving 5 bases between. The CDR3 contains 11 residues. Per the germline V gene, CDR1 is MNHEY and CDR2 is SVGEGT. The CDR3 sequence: CASSENNEQFF. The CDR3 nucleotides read TGTGCCAGCAGCGAGAACAATGAGCAGTTCTTC.

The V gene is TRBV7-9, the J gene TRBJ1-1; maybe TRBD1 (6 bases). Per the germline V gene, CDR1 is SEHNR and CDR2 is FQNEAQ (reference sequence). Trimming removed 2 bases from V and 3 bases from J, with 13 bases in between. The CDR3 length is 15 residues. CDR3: CASSLRRGRDTEAFF. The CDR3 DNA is TGTGCCAGCAGCTTACGCAGGGGTCGAGACACTGAAGCTTTCTTT.

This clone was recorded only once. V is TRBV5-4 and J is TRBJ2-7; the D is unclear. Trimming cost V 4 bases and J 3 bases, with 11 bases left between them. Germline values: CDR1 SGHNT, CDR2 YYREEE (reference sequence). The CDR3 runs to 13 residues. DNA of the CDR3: TGTGCCAGCAGCAGCGCCGGAAACTACGAGCAGTACTTC. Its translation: CASSSAGNYEQYF.

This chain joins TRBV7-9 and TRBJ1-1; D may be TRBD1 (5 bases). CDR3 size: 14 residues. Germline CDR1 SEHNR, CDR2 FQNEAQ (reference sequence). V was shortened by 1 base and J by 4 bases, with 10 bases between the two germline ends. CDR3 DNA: TGTGCCAGCAGCTTAGTGGAGGGGTCCACTGAAGCTTTCTTT. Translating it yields CASSLVEGSTEAFF.

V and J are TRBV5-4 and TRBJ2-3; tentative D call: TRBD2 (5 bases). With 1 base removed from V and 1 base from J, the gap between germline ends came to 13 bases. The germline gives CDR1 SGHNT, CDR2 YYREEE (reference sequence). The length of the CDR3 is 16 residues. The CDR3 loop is CASSLRGLGGTDTQYF. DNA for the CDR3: TGTGCCAGCAGCTTGAGAGGGCTTGGAGGCACAGATACGCAGTATTTT.

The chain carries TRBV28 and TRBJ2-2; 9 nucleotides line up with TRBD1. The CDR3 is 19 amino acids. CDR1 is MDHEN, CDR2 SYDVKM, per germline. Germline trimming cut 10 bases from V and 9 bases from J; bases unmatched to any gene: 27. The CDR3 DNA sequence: TGTGCCACCAGAACCGGGACAGGGAACGCGGGAGACGTTGAGAGGGAGCTGTTTTTT. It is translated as CATRTGTGNAGDVERELFF.

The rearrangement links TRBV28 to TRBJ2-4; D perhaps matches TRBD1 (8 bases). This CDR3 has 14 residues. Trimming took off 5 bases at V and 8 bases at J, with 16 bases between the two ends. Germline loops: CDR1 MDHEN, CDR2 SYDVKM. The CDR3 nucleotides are TGTGCCAGCAGTGGGGGGGACAGGCCCGACATTCAGTACTTC. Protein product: CASSGGDRPDIQYF.

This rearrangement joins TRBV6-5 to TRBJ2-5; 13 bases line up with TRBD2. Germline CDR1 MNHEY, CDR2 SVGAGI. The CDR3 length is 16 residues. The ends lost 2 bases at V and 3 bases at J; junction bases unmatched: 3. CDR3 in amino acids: CASSYAGTSGKETQYF. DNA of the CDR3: TGTGCCAGCAGTTACGCCGGGACTAGCGGGAAAGAGACCCAGTACTTC.

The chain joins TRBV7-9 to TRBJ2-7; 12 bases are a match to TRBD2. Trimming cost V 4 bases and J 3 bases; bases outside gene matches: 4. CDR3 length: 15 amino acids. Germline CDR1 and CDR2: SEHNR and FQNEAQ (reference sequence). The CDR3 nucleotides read TGTGCCAGCAGCTCCGGACTAGCGGGAAGCTACGAGCAGTACTTC. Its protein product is CASSSGLAGSYEQYF.

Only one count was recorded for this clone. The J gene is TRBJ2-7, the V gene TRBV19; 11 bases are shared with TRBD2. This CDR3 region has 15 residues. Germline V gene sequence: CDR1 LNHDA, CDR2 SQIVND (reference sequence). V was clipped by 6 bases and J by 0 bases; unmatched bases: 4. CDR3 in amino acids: CASSPGTSGSYEQYF. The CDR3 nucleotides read TGTGCCAGTAGCCCCGGGACTAGCGGCTCCTACGAGCAGTACTTC.

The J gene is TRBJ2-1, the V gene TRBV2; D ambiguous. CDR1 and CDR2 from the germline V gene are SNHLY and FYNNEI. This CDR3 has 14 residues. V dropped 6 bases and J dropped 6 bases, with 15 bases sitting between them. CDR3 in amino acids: CASSRLVALNEQFF. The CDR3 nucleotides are TGTGCCAGCAGCCGCCTAGTGGCCCTCAATGAGCAGTTCTTC.

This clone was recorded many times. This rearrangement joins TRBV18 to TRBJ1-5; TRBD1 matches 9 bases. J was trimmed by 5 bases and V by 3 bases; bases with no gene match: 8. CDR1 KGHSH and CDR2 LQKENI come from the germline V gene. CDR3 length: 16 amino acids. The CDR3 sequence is CASSPQRQGVDQPQHF. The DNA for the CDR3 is TGTGCCAGCTCACCGCAGCGACAGGGGGTCGATCAGCCCCAGCATTTT.

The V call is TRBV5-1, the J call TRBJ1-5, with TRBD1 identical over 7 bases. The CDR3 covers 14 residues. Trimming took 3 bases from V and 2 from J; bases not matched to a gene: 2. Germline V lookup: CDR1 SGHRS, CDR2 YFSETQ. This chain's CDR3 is CASSSGQGNQPQHF. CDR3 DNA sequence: TGCGCCAGCAGCTCCGGACAGGGCAATCAGCCCCAGCATTTT.

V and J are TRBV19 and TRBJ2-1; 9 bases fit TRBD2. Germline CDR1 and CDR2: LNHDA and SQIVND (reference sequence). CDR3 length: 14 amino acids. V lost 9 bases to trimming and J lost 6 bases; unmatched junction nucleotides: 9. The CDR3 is CASTSSGIANEQFF. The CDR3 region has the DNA TGTGCCAGCACCTCTAGCGGGATTGCCAATGAGCAGTTCTTC. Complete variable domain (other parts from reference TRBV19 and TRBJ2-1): DGGITQSPKYLFRKEGQNVTLSCEQNLNHDAMYWYRQDPGQGLRLIYYSQIVNDFQKGDIAEGYSVSREKKESFPLTVTSAQKNPTAFYLCASTSSGIANEQFFGPGTRLTVL.

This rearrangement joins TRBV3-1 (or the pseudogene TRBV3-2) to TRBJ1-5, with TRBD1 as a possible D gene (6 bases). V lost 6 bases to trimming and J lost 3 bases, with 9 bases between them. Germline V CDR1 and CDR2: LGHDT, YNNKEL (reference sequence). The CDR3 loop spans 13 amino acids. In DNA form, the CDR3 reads TGTGCCAGCAGTTCAGGGGTCAATCAGCCCCAGCATTTT. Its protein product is CASSSGVNQPQHF.